These T cell receptor beta chains were read from a single sample in a study of blood T cell repertoires in COVID-19. The data were produced by immunoSEQ multiplex PCR, yet TCRdb's version contains in-frame clones alone and is incomplete. The table has around 68,000 clones, 89% seen once. Material: peripheral blood. The receptor set was obtained from a man aged 50 or older with active COVID-19. CDR3s include the opening cysteine and the closing phenylalanine or tryptophan. Fields, in order: J gene, D gene, V gene, clone size, CDR3 protein, CDR3 DNA. D genes are given only for firm matches. Some rows mark clone size as missing; the rest say once, few, many or name a class of expanded clone.

TRBJ2-7 . TRBV5-5 . CASSLAPGSDYEQYF TGTGCCAGCAGCTTGGCCCCCGGGAGCGACTACGAGCAGTACTTC
TRBJ1-2 TRBD1 TRBV18 . CASSPGTSPDRGTNYGYTF TGTGCCAGCTCACCGGGAACATCACCTGACAGGGGCACGAACTATGGCTACACCTTC
TRBJ1-4 . TRBV15 . CATSRGTLTTNEKLFF TGTGCCACCAGCAGAGGGACATTAACAACTAATGAAAAACTGTTTTTT
TRBJ2-1 TRBD2 TRBV13 . CASSILAGDSYNEQFF TGTGCCAGCAGCATTTTAGCGGGGGACTCGTACAATGAGCAGTTCTTC
TRBJ1-2 TRBD1 TRBV7-9 few CARGTGDGGYTF TGTGCCAGGGGGACAGGGGATGGTGGCTACACCTTC
TRBJ2-1 . TRBV6-5 once CASSYSILVREQFF TGTGCCAGCAGTTACTCGATCCTAGTCCGTGAGCAGTTCTTC
TRBJ2-5 . TRBV12-3/TRBV12-4 . CASSTGFETQYF TGTGCCAGCAGCACAGGGTTCGAGACCCAGTACTTC
TRBJ2-2 TRBD1 TRBV5-4 . CASSLRQGAWTGELFF TGTGCCAGCAGCCTAAGACAGGGGGCATGGACCGGGGAGCTGTTTTTT
TRBJ1-5 TRBD1 TRBV7-9 . CASSPGQGLDQPQHF TGTGCCAGCAGCCCCGGACAGGGACTGGATCAGCCCCAGCATTTT
TRBJ2-3 TRBD2 TRBV5-4 . CASSLGTSGTDTQYF TGTGCCAGCAGCTTAGGGACTAGCGGCACAGATACGCAGTATTTT
TRBJ1-6 . TRBV6-6 . CASSQRRGGIHNSPLHF TGTGCCAGCAGTCAGAGGCGGGGGGGCATCCATAATTCACCCCTCCACTTT
TRBJ1-1 TRBD1 TRBV5-1 . CASSAGDRGSTEAFF TGCGCCAGCAGCGCCGGGGACAGGGGATCCACTGAAGCTTTCTTT
TRBJ2-3 TRBD2 TRBV19 . CASSSPTGTSGGPTDTQYF TGTGCCAGTAGTTCGCCTACCGGGACTAGCGGGGGCCCAACAGATACGCAGTATTTT
TRBJ1-1 . TRBV6-5 . CASTYRSVMNTEAFF TGTGCCAGCACCTACAGGTCAGTGATGAACACTGAAGCTTTCTTT
TRBJ2-5 TRBD2 TRBV5-1 . CASSRTSGGLQETQYF TGCGCCAGCAGCCGGACTAGCGGGGGCCTCCAAGAGACCCAGTACTTC
TRBJ2-5 . TRBV6-5 . CASREGSSETQYF TGTGCCAGCAGGGAGGGATCTAGCGAGACCCAGTACTTC
TRBJ2-1 . TRBV6-5 . CASNSRRNEQFF TGTGCCAGCAACTCCAGGAGGAATGAGCAGTTCTTC
TRBJ2-3 TRBD2 TRBV5-1 . CASSLWTSRFTDTQYF TGCGCCAGCAGCTTATGGACTAGCAGGTTCACAGATACGCAGTATTTT
TRBJ1-2 TRBD1 TRBV19 . CASSKGQGSGYTF TGTGCCAGTAGTAAGGGACAGGGTAGTGGCTACACCTTC
TRBJ1-2 . TRBV14 . CASSQDTAGASRGYTF TGTGCCAGCAGCCAAGACACGGCAGGGGCATCTCGTGGCTACACCTTC
TRBJ1-2 TRBD1 TRBV7-9 . CASSLLATGDYGYTF TGTGCCAGCAGCTTATTGGCCACAGGGGACTATGGCTACACCTTC
TRBJ1-5 TRBD1 TRBV2 . CASRETEGGQPQHF TGTGCCAGCAGAGAAACAGAAGGGGGCCAGCCCCAGCATTTT
TRBJ2-1 . TRBV7-7 . CASSLSLAYNEQFF TGTGCCAGCAGCTTAAGTCTAGCTTACAATGAGCAGTTCTTC
TRBJ2-1 TRBD2 TRBV5-1 . CASSQGLADYNEQFF TGCGCCAGCAGCCAAGGACTAGCGGATTACAATGAGCAGTTCTTC
TRBJ2-7 TRBD1 TRBV6-6 . CASSSSRTGSYEQYF TGTGCCAGCAGTTCCTCCCGGACAGGTTCCTACGAGCAGTACTTC